This T cell receptor (beta chain) was obtained from a study of blood T cell repertoires in COVID-19. Study at large: Samples came from the United States, Italy and Spain, spanning acute and convalescent COVID-19. PBMCs, B-cell-depleted T cells, or T cells were the source of the cDNA or gDNA that made up the material.

The J segment lost 3 bases and the V segment lost 10 bases, leaving 7 bases of the junction unmatched. This CDR3 region has 13 residues. Germline V lookup: CDR1 MDHEN, CDR2 SYDVKM. In the study's own analysis: Amplification with reference gene primers provided the estimates of nucleated cell counts. This table comes from immunoSEQ multiplex PCR, and its TCRdb copy is limited to in-frame clones, with some not included. For V, J and clone size, that table is used; D and trimming come from the DNA. The data hold about 370,000 clones, with roughly 90% observed a single time. Enrolment of Seattle patients took place during active infection, and they were followed longitudinally.

The TCR was taken from a woman aged 25 to 45 with COVID-19, enrolled during active disease. The sample consisted of peripheral blood. The rearrangement uses TRBV28 and TRBJ2-3, with TRBD1 identical over 7 bases. CDR3 protein: CATLRQGTDTQYF. DNA of the CDR3: TGTGCCACCCTGCGACAGGGAACAGATACGCAGTATTTT. The full variable domain, with the rest looked up from reference TRBV28 and TRBJ2-3, is DVKVTQSSRYLVKRTGEKVFLECVQDMDHENMFWYRQDPGLGLRLIYFSYDVKMKEKGDIPEGYSVSREKKERFSLILESASTNQTSMYLCATLRQGTDTQYFGPGTRLTVL.